Listed below are T cell receptor beta chains from one sample, sequenced in a study of cytomegalovirus exposure and HLA in healthy donors. Measured with immunoSEQ multiplex PCR; TCRdb has only the in-frame clones, and not every one. The data contain about 94,000 clones, 50% to 75% of them singletons. The sequencing input was PBMCs. The receptors shown here come from a man aged 25-45 years in good health and CMV-seronegative. The CDR3 runs from the conserved cysteine through the conserved F or W. D genes are given only for firm matches. Size tells how often a clone was seen (once, few, many) or the class of an expanded clone, and some rows leave it out.

V gene,clone size,D gene,J gene,CDR3 DNA,CDR3 protein
TRBV7-9,-,-,TRBJ2-3,TGTGCCAGCAGCTTAGGCAGGGATACAGATACGCAGTATTTT,CASSLGRDTDTQYF
TRBV9,few,TRBD2,TRBJ2-1,TGTGCCAGCAGCGTCGGACTAGCGGGCTGGAATGAGCAGTTCTTC,CASSVGLAGWNEQFF
TRBV5-1,once,TRBD2,TRBJ2-7,TGCGCCAGCAGCTTTACTAGCGGCTCCTACGAGCAGTACTTC,CASSFTSGSYEQYF
TRBV7-9,few,-,TRBJ1-2,TGTTCCTTTGGGGGAGGCTATGGCTACACCTTC,CSFGGGYGYTF
TRBV6-1,-,-,TRBJ1-2,TGTGCCAGCAGTGAATTTTGGGACATCGACTATGGCTACACCTTC,CASSEFWDIDYGYTF
TRBV9,-,-,TRBJ2-2,TGTGCCAGCAGAAGTCAGGGTTCGAACACCGGGGAGCTGTTTTTT,CASRSQGSNTGELFF
TRBV6-5,-,-,TRBJ1-2,TGTGCCAGCAGTTACTCTCCCGGGGGAGGGGAATATGGCTACACCTTC,CASSYSPGGGEYGYTF
TRBV9,-,-,TRBJ2-1,TGTGCCAGCAGCGTGGACAGCCGCAAGACAGACCCCTACAATGAGCAGTTCTTC,CASSVDSRKTDPYNEQFF
TRBV25-1,-,-,TRBJ1-2,TGTGCCAGCAGTGAATGGGCGGGGGGCTACACCTTC,CASSEWAGGYTF
TRBV6-1,-,-,TRBJ1-4,TGTGCCAGCACCCGGGACATGCGCGAAAAACTGTTTTTT,CASTRDMREKLFF
TRBV19,-,TRBD1,TRBJ1-2,TGTGCCAGTAGTATGTGGGACAGACCTATGAGTGGCTACACCTTC,CASSMWDRPMSGYTF
TRBV9,-,TRBD1,TRBJ1-2,TGTGCCAGCAGCGGTCGACAGGGAAGGAGAGGGATCTATGGCTACACCTTC,CASSGRQGRRGIYGYTF
TRBV9,-,-,TRBJ2-3,TGTGCCAGCAGCGTAGTCGGCACAGATACGCAGTATTTT,CASSVVGTDTQYF
TRBV18,-,TRBD1,TRBJ1-2,TGTGCCAGCTCACAACAGGGGGCTAGCGGCTACACCTTC,CASSQQGASGYTF
TRBV6-5,-,-,TRBJ1-1,TGTGCCAGCACGGACAGCCAAAGGGGCGCTGAAGCTTTCTTT,CASTDSQRGAEAFF
TRBV11-2,-,TRBD1,TRBJ1-6,TGTGCCAGCAGCGTGCCAGGGGGCGCAAGTTCACCCCTCCACTTT,CASSVPGGASSPLHF
TRBV12-5,-,TRBD2,TRBJ2-7,TGTGCTAGTGGTCAGGGACTACCATGGGGGTACGAGCAGTACTTC,CASGQGLPWGYEQYF
TRBV5-1,-,TRBD2,TRBJ2-3,TGCGCCAGCAGCCCCGGACTAGCGCACAACACAGATACGCAGTATTTT,CASSPGLAHNTDTQYF
TRBV11-2,few,-,TRBJ2-5,TGTGCCAGCAGCCCCTCACATCGAGAGACCCAGTACTTC,CASSPSHRETQYF
TRBV2,-,-,TRBJ2-2,TGTGCCAGCATGGAGCGGAGAGCGAACACCGGGGAGCTGTTTTTT,CASMERRANTGELFF
TRBV2,-,TRBD1,TRBJ2-7,TGTGCCAGCAGTGTCCTTGAAGGGGGCGGGTCAGCCTACGAGCAGTACTTC,CASSVLEGGGSAYEQYF
TRBV6-1,-,TRBD2,TRBJ2-7,TGTGCCAGCAGTGAAGTTAGGACTAGCGGGAGGTACGAGCAGTACTTC,CASSEVRTSGRYEQYF
TRBV14,-,TRBD1,TRBJ1-2,TGTGCCAGCAGCTTACGGACAGGGGGCTACACCTTC,CASSLRTGGYTF
TRBV28,-,-,TRBJ1-1,TGTGCCAGCAGTTTTCCCCCGGGGAGGGGAAGAACTGAAGCTTTCTTT,CASSFPPGRGRTEAFF
TRBV5-8,-,TRBD2,TRBJ2-1,TGTGCCAGCAGCGTGCCTGGACTAGCGGGGAACTACAATGAGCAGTTCTTC,CASSVPGLAGNYNEQFF
TRBV28,-,-,TRBJ1-1,TGTGCCAGCATTTTCGGGAAAATGGGAGGTGAAGCTTTCTTT,CASIFGKMGGEAFF
TRBV27,-,TRBD1,TRBJ2-3,TGTGCCAGCAGTTTGACGGGACAGGGGTCAGATACGCAGTATTTT,CASSLTGQGSDTQYF
TRBV4-3,-,-,TRBJ2-7,TGCGCCAGCAGCCGAGAGACAGGTGTCTACGAGCAGTACTTC,CASSRETGVYEQYF
TRBV7-2,-,-,TRBJ2-7,TGTGCCAGCAGCCCCCCGGAGGGCAGCGCCTACGAGCAGTACTTC,CASSPPEGSAYEQYF
TRBV6-1,once,TRBD2,TRBJ2-7,TGTGCCAGCAGTGAAGGGACTAGCGGTTTCTACGAGCAGTACTTC,CASSEGTSGFYEQYF
TRBV11-2,-,-,TRBJ2-3,TGTGCCAGCAGCCTTGGACAGCCGCAGTATTTT,CASSLGQPQYF
TRBV11-3,-,-,TRBJ2-2,TGTGCCAGCAGCCCAAGTCGGGGGGAGCTGTTTTTT,CASSPSRGELFF
TRBV28,-,-,TRBJ1-6,TGTGCCAGCAGTTCTCCAGGGACTCCGAGCTCCTATAATTCACCCCTCCACTTT,CASSSPGTPSSYNSPLHF